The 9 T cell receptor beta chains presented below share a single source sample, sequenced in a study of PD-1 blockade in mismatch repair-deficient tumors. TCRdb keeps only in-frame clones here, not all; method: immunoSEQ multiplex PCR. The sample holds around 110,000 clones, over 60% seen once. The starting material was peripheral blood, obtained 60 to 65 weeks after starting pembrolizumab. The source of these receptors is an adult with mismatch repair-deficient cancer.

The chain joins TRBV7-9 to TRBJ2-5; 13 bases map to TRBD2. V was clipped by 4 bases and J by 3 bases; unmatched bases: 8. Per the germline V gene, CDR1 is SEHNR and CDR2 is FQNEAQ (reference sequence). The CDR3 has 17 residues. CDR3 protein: CASSSQGTSGREETQYF. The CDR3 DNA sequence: TGTGCCAGCAGCTCACAGGGTACTAGCGGGAGGGAAGAGACCCAGTACTTC.

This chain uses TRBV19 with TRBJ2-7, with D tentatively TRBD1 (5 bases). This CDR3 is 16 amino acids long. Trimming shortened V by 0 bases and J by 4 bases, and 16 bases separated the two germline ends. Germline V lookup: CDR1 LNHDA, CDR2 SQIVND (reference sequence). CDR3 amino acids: CASSIDAGQGHYEQYF. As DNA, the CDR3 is TGTGCCAGTAGTATAGATGCTGGGCAGGGCCATTACGAGCAGTACTTC.

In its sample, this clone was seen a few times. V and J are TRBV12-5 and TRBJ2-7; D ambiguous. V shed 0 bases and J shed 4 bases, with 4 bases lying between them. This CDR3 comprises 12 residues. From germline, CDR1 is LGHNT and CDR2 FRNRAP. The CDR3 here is CASGLVRYEQYF. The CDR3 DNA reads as TGTGCTAGTGGTTTGGTACGATACGAGCAGTACTTC. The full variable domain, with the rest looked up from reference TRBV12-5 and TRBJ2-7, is DARVTQTPRHKVTEMGQEVTMRCQPILGHNTVFWYRQTMMQGLELLAYFRNRAPLDDSGMPKDRFSAEMPDATLATLKIQPSEPRDSAVYFCASGLVRYEQYFGPGTRLTVT.

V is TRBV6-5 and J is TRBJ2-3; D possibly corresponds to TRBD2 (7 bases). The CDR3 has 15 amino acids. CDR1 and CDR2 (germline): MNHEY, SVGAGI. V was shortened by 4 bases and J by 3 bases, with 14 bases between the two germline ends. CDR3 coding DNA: TGTGCCAGCAGTTCTTTAGGGGGAGGGACAGATACGCAGTATTTT. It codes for CASSSLGGGTDTQYF.

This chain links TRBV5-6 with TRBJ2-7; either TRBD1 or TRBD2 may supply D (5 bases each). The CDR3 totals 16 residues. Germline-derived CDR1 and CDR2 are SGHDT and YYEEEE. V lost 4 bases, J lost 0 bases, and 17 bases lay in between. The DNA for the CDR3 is TGTGCCAGCAGCCGCTGGGGGTCCCGGGGCTCCTACGAGCAGTACTTC. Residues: CASSRWGSRGSYEQYF.

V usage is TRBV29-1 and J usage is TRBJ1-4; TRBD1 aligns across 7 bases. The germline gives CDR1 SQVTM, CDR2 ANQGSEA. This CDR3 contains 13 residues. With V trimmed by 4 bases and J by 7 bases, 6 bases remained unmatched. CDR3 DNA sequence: TGCAGCGTTGGGCAGGGGGACACTGAAAAACTGTTTTTT. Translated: CSVGQGDTEKLFF.

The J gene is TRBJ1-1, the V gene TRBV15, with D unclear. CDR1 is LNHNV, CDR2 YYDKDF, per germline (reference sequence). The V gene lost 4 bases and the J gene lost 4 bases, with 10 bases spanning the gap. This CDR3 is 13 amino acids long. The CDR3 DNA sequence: TGTGCCACCAGCACGCTTCGGGGCACTGAAGCTTTCTTT. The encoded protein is CATSTLRGTEAFF.

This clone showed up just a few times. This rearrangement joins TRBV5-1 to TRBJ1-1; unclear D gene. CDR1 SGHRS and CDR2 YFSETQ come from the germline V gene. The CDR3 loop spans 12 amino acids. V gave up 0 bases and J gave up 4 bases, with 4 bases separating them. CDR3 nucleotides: TGCGCCAGCAGCTTGGATGGCACTGAAGCTTTCTTT. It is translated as CASSLDGTEAFF.

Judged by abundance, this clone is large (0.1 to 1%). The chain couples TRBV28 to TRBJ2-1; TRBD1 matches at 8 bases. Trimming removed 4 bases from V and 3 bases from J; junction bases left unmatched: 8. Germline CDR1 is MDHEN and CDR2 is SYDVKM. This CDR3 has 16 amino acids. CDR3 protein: CASSSISGGGYNEQFF. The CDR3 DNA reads TGTGCCAGCAGTTCAATATCAGGGGGCGGCTACAATGAGCAGTTCTTC.